This section outlines one TCR beta chain sequence together with its context. This entry is derived from a study of control samples from healthy donors and cancer patients. Profiling relied on immunoSEQ multiplex PCR, and the TCRdb table lists in-frame clones only, not all of them. The sample includes about 140,000 clones, roughly 92% of them seen just once. Germline V gene data show CDR1 as SGHAT and CDR2 as FQNNGV. The CDR3 spans 15 residues. Trimming took off 5 bases at V and 7 bases at J, with 20 bases between the two ends. The TCR comes from a man aged 25 to 40 in good health. The chain links TRBV11-2 to TRBJ1-2; maybe TRBD1 (6 bases). Sequenced material: blood. The DNA for the CDR3 is TGTGCCAGCAGCCAACTTACGGGGACACTGCTTGGCTACACCTTC. This translates into CASSQLTGTLLGYTF.